Included here is one TCR beta chain sequence, with context. Its antigen is unknown. No base quality values were provided; no much bigger clone lies one nucleotide off. This sample is drawn from a study of T cells after yellow fever vaccination (dated by TCRdb to the late 2010s). With respect to the entire study: The SMART-Seq v4 Ultra Low Input RNA kit was used to prepare libraries from fractions with low cell numbers. Bulk TCR alpha and beta repertoires were sequenced longitudinally to track T-cell clones before and after primary and booster YFV17D yellow fever vaccination. Two healthy male donors made up the cohort, one aged 18 to 29 years and the other aged 30 to 40 years. Blood was collected at multiple timepoints before and after primary and secondary immunization, and bulk PBMC replicates and cell subsets were isolated. Summary of the overall study and its limitations: The study included only a couple of donors, which limits how far the findings can be generalized. After the booster, most of the clones that had expanded following primary vaccination were detected again (almost 98% of CD4 and roughly nine tenths of CD8), which suggests that memory was broadly maintained. Compared with the primary T-cell response, the secondary T-cell response was weaker but faster, peaking on day 5 rather than day 15. A small share of clonotypes occurred in both CD4 and CD8 compartments, likely arising from convergent recombination. Computational filtering was required because FACS-sorted repertoires could contain abundant contaminating clonotypes from the bulk population.

TCRdb records Illumina NovaSeq 6000 as the sequencer. Synthesis of TCR cDNA relied on 5'RACE template switching, a step that introduced a universal primer site along with unique molecular identifiers. Priming for cDNA synthesis came from both the TCR alpha and TCR beta constant segments. Library amplification involved two PCR steps, and the second step added sample barcodes and sequencing adapters. Sequencing of libraries was done on Illumina HiSeq 2500 (2x100 bp) or NovaSeq (2x150 bp). In the paper's pipeline: Reads were demultiplexed and collapsed into UMI consensus sequences with MIGEC, and V(D)J alignment was performed with MiXCR. Vaccine-responding clonotypes were identified with edgeR using replicate PBMC samples, with FDR below 0.01 and a log2 fold change above 5 up to day 15 being required. Bulk clonotypes were assigned CD4 or CD8 identity according to which sequenced CD4 or CD8 repertoire held them at higher abundance. TCRdb reanalyzed the raw reads on its own, using fastp at Q25 for trimming and MiXCR for clone calling, and kept in-frame beta chains. Rows with one shared CDR3 protein collapse into an entry with the most common genes and DNA. The V and J calls were not made by the authors but by TCRdb's processing. This sample comprises nearly 300,000 distinct CDR3 sequences, about 10% of them detected only once. The ten largest clones capture about 3.7% of the sample.

The label giving this sample's treatment or condition can be read as: live attenuated yellow fever vaccine strain. PBMCs were isolated from peripheral blood using a standard Ficoll-Paque protocol. Dynabeads CD4 and CD8 positive selection kits were used to isolate the CD4 and CD8 T-cell fractions. RNA was extracted with TriZol from bulk PBMCs, CD4 and CD8 fractions, and dextramer-positive and dextramer-negative fractions. There are 17 amino acids in the CDR3, from cysteine to phenylalanine inclusive. The read is trimmed to its CDR3 DNA, 51 bases read in frame from base 1. V was cut back by 7 bases and J by 2 bases, leaving a gap of 21 bases between them. The germline V gene (reference sequence) provides CDR1 LNHDA and CDR2 SQIVND.

The rearrangement combines TRBV19 with TRBJ2-1; the D gene cannot be resolved reliably. Sequenced material: CD4+ T cells sorted from PBMCs, taken 5 days after the yellow fever booster vaccination. This sequence was found in a man between 18 and 35 years old who received the YFV17D yellow fever vaccine. The CDR3 has the sequence CASIVGLSGFTYNEQFF. In nucleotide form, the sequence is TGTGCCAGTATTGTGGGCCTCAGTGGGTTTACCTACAATGAGCAGTTCTTC.